The 13 T cell receptor beta chains in this list originate from one sample, sequenced in a study of blood T cell repertoires in COVID-19. Libraries were prepared by immunoSEQ multiplex PCR; TCRdb keeps only in-frame clonotypes and omits some of them. The data show roughly 250,000 clones, 70% to 85% seen once. Sample: peripheral blood. The source of these receptors is a woman aged 40 to 50 with active or convalescent COVID-19.

The rearrangement links TRBV30 to TRBJ1-2, with TRBD1 as a possible D gene (5 bases). The CDR3 loop spans 13 amino acids. Deletions cut 4 bases from V and 7 bases from J, with 16 bases between. CDR1 is GTSNPN, CDR2 SVGIG, per germline (reference sequence). CDR3 residues: CAWTTGSSFGYTF. As DNA, the CDR3 is TGTGCCTGGACAACAGGAAGTTCCTTTGGCTACACCTTC.

The chain is built from TRBV7-2 and TRBJ2-3; 7 bases map to TRBD2. With 0 bases clipped from V and 1 base from J, the junction kept 4 bases outside the gene matches. The CDR3 spans 16 residues. Germline CDR1 and CDR2: SGHTA and FQGNSA. CDR3 amino acids: CASSLARGRGTDTQYF. The CDR3 region has the DNA TGTGCCAGCAGCTTAGCGAGAGGGAGGGGCACAGATACGCAGTATTTT.

J is TRBJ2-2 and V is TRBV11-2; possibly TRBD1 for D (6 bases). There are 15 residues in the CDR3. Trimming removed 2 bases at V and 4 bases at J, with 11 bases between. Germline values: CDR1 SGHAT, CDR2 FQNNGV. The CDR3 nucleotides read TGTGCCAGCAGCTTAATACGAGGGGGCACCGGGGAGCTGTTTTTT. Translation gives CASSLIRGGTGELFF.

The V gene is TRBV28, the J gene TRBJ1-5; 10 nucleotides match TRBD1. This CDR3 comprises 15 residues. The V and J ends lost 7 bases and 3 bases, in that order; junction bases with no gene match: 6. From germline, CDR1 is MDHEN and CDR2 SYDVKM. CDR3 loop: CASNPGTGVNQPQHF. The CDR3 nucleotides read TGTGCCAGCAATCCCGGGACAGGGGTCAATCAGCCCCAGCATTTT.

The chain joins TRBV5-1 to TRBJ1-1; no reliable D call. V lost 9 bases to trimming and J lost 5 bases, with 23 bases between them. The CDR3 runs to 15 residues. Germline V gives CDR1 SGHRS, CDR2 YFSETQ. This chain's CDR3 is CATRRVRTVGTEAFF. The CDR3 DNA follows: TGCGCCACCCGGCGGGTGAGGACCGTGGGGACTGAAGCTTTCTTT.

The chain combines TRBV30 with TRBJ2-7; D gene ambiguous. The CDR3 is 12 amino acids. Germline V gene sequence: CDR1 GTSNPN, CDR2 SVGIG (reference sequence). The V gene lost 3 bases and the J gene lost 3 bases, with 9 bases spanning the gap. CDR3 residues: CAWRQQNYEQYF. The CDR3 DNA reads TGTGCCTGGAGGCAACAGAACTACGAGCAGTACTTC.

The rearrangement links TRBV11-2 to TRBJ1-5; 8 bases map to TRBD1. The CDR3 length is 19 residues. Trimming at V came to 0 bases and at J to 7 bases, leaving 17 bases not matched to a gene. Looked up from germline, CDR1 is SGHAT and CDR2 is FQNNGV. The CDR3 sequence is CASSLEEDRAREDEQPQHF. The CDR3 coding sequence is TGTGCCAGCAGCTTAGAAGAGGACAGGGCGAGGGAGGATGAGCAGCCCCAGCATTTT.

The chain recombines TRBV15 with TRBJ2-3; TRBD1 is a possible D gene (5 bases). V was clipped by 4 bases and J by 1 base, with 12 bases between them. The germline CDR1 and CDR2 sequences are LNHNV and YYDKDF (reference sequence). CDR3 length: 15 residues. Here the CDR3 reads CATSKRGPGTDTQYF. CDR3 nucleotide sequence: TGTGCCACCAGCAAAAGGGGCCCGGGCACAGATACGCAGTATTTT.

V is TRBV5-4 and J is TRBJ2-1; TRBD2 matches at 7 bases. With V trimmed by 2 bases and J by 6 bases, 5 bases remained unmatched. The germline V gene encodes CDR1 SGHNT and CDR2 YYREEE (reference sequence). The CDR3 consists of 14 residues. The CDR3 bases are TGTGCCAGCAGCTTCCAGGGAGGGGTCAATGAGCAGTTCTTC. Its protein product is CASSFQGGVNEQFF. Supplemented by reference TRBV5-4 and TRBJ2-1, the full variable domain reads ETGVTQSPTHLIKTRGQQVTLRCSSQSGHNTVSWYQQALGQGPQFIFQYYREEENGRGNFPPRFSGLQFPNYSSELNVNALELDDSALYLCASSFQGGVNEQFFGPGTRLTVL.

The chain joins TRBV5-1 to TRBJ2-7, with 9 bases that match TRBD2. Germline assignment: CDR1 SGHRS and CDR2 YFSETQ. The CDR3 has 15 amino acids. V gave up 2 bases and J gave up 5 bases; unmatched junction bases: 8. CDR3 sequence reads: CASSLTPTSGNEQYF. Written as DNA, the CDR3 is TGCGCCAGCAGCTTAACCCCGACTAGCGGAAACGAGCAGTACTTC.

V usage is TRBV5-6 and J usage is TRBJ2-1, with D perhaps matching TRBD2 (5 bases). The CDR3 has 12 residues. Trimming left V 0 bases short and J 10 bases short, with 8 bases between. Germline V lookup: CDR1 SGHDT, CDR2 YYEEEE. The CDR3 DNA sequence: TGTGCCAGCAGCTTGGGGCCGGGGGAGCAGTTCTTC. Translated: CASSLGPGEQFF.

The chain is built from TRBV7-9 and TRBJ1-2; unclear D gene. CDR1 and CDR2 from the germline V gene are SEHNR and FQNEAQ (reference sequence). V lost 3 bases, J lost 7 bases, and 9 bases lay in between. This CDR3 is built from 12 residues. CDR3 nucleotides: TGTGCCAGCAGCTTCGGAGGGAGTGGCTACACCTTC. This encodes CASSFGGSGYTF.

This chain uses TRBV7-3 with TRBJ2-1; D might be TRBD2 (5 bases). This CDR3 spans 15 amino acids. CDR1 and CDR2 from the germline V gene are SGHTA and FQGTGA. V lost 3 bases to trimming and J lost 3 bases, with 12 bases between them. The CDR3 is CASSLRVSGYNEQFF. CDR3 nucleotides: TGTGCCAGCAGCTTGAGGGTGAGTGGCTACAATGAGCAGTTCTTC.